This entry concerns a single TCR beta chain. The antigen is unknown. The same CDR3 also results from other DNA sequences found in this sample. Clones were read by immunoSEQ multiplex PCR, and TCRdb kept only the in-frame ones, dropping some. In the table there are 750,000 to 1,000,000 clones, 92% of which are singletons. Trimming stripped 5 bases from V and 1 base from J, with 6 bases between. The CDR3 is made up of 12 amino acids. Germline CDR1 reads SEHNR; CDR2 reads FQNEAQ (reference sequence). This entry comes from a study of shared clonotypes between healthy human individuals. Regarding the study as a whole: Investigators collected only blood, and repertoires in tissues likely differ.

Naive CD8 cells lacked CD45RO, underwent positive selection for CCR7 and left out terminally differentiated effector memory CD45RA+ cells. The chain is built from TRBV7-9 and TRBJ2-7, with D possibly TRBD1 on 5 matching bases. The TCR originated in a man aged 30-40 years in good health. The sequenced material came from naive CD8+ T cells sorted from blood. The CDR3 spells CASSTGSYEQYF. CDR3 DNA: TGTGCCAGCAGCACAGGATCCTACGAGCAGTACTTC.